This T cell receptor beta chain appears in the sequencing data of a study of patients and donors after allogeneic stem cell transplantation. MiXCR, applied by TCRdb to the RT-PCR reads, yields one record per CDR3 protein. The top ten hold 25% to 30% of the sample, which has more than 150,000 distinct CDR3 sequences, more than 20% seen once. The ends lost 3 bases at V and 6 bases at J; junction bases unmatched: 2. Looked up from germline, CDR1 is SGHRS and CDR2 is YFSETQ. The CDR3 is made up of 14 amino acids. Sample: blood, either unsorted or a sorted T cell fraction (not recorded which). The chain has TRBV5-1 and TRBJ1-6; TRBD1 aligns across 8 bases. This TCR was sampled from a human donor who was either an allogeneic HSCT recipient or a stem cell or donor lymphocyte infusion donor (not recorded which). It is not recorded whose cells these are; they may come from a transplant donor. DNA for the CDR3: TGCGCCAGCAGCTCTGACAGGGGTAATTCACCCCTCCACTTT. Translated, it gives CASSSDRGNSPLHF.